This T cell receptor beta chain originates from a study of cytomegalovirus exposure and HLA in healthy donors. Study as a whole: Unique TCR beta sequences numbering some 110 million came from approximately 180 million T cells in an earlier analysis.

Overall study results and limits: The study reported that TCR beta sequences accurately predicted HLA-A and HLA-B alleles in most subjects.

On this clone: Its matching antigen is unknown.

The ends were cut back, 6 bases at V and 0 bases at J, with 12 bases in the middle. Germline V lookup: CDR1 SQVTM, CDR2 ANQGSEA. This CDR3 comprises 14 residues. PCR employed 60 Vbeta and 13 Jbeta primers. Some clones are missing from TCRdb's copy, which holds only in-frame ones; the method was immunoSEQ multiplex PCR. The table shows 30,000 to 45,000 clones, with 70% to 90% occurring only once. This receptor was obtained from a woman aged 40 to 55 in good health and CMV-seropositive. Source material: PBMCs. This rearrangement joins TRBV29-1 to TRBJ2-4; D gene uncertain. The CDR3 nucleotides read TGCAGCGTGCGGATAGACTTAGCCAAAAACATTCAGTACTTC. It encodes CSVRIDLAKNIQYF.